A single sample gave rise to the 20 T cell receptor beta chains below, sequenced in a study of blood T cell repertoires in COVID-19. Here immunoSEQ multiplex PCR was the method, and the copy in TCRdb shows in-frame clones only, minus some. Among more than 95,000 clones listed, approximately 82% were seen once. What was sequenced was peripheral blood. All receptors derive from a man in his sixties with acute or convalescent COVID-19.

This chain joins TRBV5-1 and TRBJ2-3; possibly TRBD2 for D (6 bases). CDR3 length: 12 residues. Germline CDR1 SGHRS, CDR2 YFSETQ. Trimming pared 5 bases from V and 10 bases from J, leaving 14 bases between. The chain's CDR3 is CASSHGEDSQYF. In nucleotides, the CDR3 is TGCGCCAGCAGTCATGGGGAGGATTCGCAGTATTTT. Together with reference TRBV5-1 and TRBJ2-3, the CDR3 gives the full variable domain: KAGVTQTPRYLIKTRGQQVTLSCSPISGHRSVSWYQQTPGQGLQFLFEYFSETQRNKGNFPGRFSGRQFSNSRSEMNVSTLELGDSALYLCASSHGEDSQYFGPGTRLTVL.

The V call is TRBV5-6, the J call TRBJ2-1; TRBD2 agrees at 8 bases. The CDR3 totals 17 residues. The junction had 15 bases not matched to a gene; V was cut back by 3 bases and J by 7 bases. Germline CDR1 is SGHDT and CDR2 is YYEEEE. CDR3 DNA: TGTGCCAGCAGCTCGGGGTGGACGGGAGGGGGGACGAATGAGCAGTTCTTC. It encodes CASSSGWTGGGTNEQFF.

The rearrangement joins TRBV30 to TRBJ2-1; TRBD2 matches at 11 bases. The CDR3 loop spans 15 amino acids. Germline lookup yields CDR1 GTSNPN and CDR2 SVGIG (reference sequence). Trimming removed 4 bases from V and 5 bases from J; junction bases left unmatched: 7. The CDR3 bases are TGTGCCTGGATAGCGGGGGGGCGGTCCCACAATGAGCAGTTCTTC. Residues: CAWIAGGRSHNEQFF.

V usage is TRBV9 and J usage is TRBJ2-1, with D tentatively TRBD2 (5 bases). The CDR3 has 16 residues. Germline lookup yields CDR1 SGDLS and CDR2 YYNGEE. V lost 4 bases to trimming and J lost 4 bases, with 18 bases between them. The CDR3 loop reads CASSTSLGAVYNEQFF. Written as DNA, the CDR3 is TGTGCCAGCAGCACTAGTCTAGGAGCGGTTTACAATGAGCAGTTCTTC.

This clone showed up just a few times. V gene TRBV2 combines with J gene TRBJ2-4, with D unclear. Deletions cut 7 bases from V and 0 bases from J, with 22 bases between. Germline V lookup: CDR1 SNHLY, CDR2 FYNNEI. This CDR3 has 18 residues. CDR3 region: CASTPILVVESAKNIQYF. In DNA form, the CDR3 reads TGTGCCAGCACCCCCATCCTAGTAGTGGAGTCAGCCAAAAACATTCAGTACTTC.

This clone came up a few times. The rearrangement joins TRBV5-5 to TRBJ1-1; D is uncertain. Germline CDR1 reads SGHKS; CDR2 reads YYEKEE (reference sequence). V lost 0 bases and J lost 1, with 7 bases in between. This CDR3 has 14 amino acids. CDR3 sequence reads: CASSLDVANTEAFF. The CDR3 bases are TGTGCCAGCAGCTTGGACGTGGCGAACACTGAAGCTTTCTTT.

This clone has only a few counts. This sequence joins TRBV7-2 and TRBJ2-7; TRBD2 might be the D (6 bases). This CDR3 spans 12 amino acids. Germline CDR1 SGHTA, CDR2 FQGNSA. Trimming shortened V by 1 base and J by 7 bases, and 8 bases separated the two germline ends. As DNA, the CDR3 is TGTGCCAGCAGCTTAGAGGAGGGAGAGCAGTACGTC. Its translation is CASSLEEGEQYV.

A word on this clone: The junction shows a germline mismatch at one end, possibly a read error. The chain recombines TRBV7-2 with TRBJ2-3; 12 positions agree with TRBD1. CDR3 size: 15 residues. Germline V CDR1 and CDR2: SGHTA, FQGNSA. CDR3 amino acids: CASSPGTGGTVTQYF. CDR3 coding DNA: TGTGCCAGCAGCCCCGGGACAGGGGGCACAGTTACGCAGTATTTT.

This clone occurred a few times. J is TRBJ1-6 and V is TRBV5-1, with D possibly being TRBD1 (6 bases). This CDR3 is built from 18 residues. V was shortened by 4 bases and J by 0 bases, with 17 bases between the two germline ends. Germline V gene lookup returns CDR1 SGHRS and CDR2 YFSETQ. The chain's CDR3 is CASSLAGTPSSYNSPLHF. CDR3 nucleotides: TGCGCCAGCAGCCTCGCCGGGACACCGAGCTCCTATAATTCACCCCTCCACTTT.

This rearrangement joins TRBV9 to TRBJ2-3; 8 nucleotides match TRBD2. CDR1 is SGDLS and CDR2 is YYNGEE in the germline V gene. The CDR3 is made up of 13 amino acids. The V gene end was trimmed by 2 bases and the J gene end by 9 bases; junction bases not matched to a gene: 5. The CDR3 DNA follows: TGTGCCAGCAGCGTGGCTAGCGGGTCGACGCAGTATTTT. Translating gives CASSVASGSTQYF.

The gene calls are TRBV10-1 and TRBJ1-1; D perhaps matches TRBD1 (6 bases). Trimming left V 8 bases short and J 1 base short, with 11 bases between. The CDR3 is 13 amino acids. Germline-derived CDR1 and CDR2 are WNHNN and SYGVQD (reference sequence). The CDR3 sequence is CASSGHPNTEAFF. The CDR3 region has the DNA TGCGCCAGCTCGGGACACCCGAACACTGAAGCTTTCTTT.

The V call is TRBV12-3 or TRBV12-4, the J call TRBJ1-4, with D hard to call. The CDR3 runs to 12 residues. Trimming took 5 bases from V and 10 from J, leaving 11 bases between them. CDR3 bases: TGTGCCAGCAGTCCGCCCTTCGGAAAACTGTTTTTT. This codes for CASSPPFGKLFF.

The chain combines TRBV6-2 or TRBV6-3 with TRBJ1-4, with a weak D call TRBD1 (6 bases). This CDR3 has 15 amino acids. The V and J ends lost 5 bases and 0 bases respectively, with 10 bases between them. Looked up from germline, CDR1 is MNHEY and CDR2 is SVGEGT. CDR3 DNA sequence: TGTGCCAGCAGTCAGAACAGGGCAACTAATGAAAAACTGTTTTTT. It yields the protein CASSQNRATNEKLFF.

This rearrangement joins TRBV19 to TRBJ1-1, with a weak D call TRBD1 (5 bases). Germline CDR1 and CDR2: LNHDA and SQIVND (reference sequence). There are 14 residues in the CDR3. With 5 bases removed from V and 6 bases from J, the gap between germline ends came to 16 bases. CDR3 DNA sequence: TGTGCCAGTAGTTCATCGGGGGGACGGGCTGAAGCTTTCTTT. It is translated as CASSSSGGRAEAFF.

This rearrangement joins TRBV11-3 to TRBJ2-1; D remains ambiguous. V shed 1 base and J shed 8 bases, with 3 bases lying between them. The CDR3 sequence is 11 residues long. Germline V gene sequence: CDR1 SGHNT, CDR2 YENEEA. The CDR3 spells CASSLAYEQFF. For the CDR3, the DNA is TGTGCCAGCAGCTTAGCGTATGAGCAGTTCTTC.

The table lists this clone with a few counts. The CDR3 is CASSLGFRLTGGTEQYV. CDR3 nucleotide sequence: TGTGCCAGCAGCTTAGGGTTCAGACTGACGGGAGGCACCGAGCAGTACGTC. This chain connects TRBV11-3 to TRBJ2-7; the match to TRBD2 covers 7 bases. Germline CDR1 SGHNT, CDR2 YENEEA. The V gene end was trimmed by 1 base and the J gene end by 6 bases; junction bases not matched to a gene: 15. The CDR3 contains 17 residues.

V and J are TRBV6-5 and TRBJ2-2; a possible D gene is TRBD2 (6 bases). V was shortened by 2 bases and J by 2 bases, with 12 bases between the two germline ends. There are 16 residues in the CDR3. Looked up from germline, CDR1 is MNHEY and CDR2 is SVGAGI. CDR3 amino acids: CASSYRAGTNTGELFF. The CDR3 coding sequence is TGTGCCAGCAGTTACAGGGCGGGAACTAACACCGGGGAGCTGTTTTTT.

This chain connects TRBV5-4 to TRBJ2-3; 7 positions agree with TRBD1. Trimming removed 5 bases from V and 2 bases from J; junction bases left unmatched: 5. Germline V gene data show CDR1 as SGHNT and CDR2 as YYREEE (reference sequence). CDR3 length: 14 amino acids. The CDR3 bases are TGTGCCAGCAGTACCGGGACAGCCACAGATACGCAGTATTTT. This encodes CASSTGTATDTQYF. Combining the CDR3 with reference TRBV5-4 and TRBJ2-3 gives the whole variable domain ETGVTQSPTHLIKTRGQQVTLRCSSQSGHNTVSWYQQALGQGPQFIFQYYREEENGRGNFPPRFSGLQFPNYSSELNVNALELDDSALYLCASSTGTATDTQYFGPGTRLTVL.

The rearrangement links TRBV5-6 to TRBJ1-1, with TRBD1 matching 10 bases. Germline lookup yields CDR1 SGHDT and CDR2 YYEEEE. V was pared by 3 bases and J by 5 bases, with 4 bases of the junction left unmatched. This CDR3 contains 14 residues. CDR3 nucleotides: TGTGCCAGCAGCTATCGGACAGGGGGTACTGAAGCTTTCTTT. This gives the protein CASSYRTGGTEAFF. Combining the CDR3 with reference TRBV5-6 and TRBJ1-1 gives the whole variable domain DAGVTQSPTHLIKTRGQQVTLRCSPKSGHDTVSWYQQALGQGPQFIFQYYEEEERQRGNFPDRFSGHQFPNYSSELNVNALLLGDSALYLCASSYRTGGTEAFFGQGTRLTVV.

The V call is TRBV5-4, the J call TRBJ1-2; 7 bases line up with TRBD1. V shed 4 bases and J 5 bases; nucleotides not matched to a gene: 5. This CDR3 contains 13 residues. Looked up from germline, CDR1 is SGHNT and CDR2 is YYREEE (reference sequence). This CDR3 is CASSGPGGYGYTF. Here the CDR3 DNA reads TGTGCCAGCAGCGGACCAGGGGGGTATGGCTACACCTTC. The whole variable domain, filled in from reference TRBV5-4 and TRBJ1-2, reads ETGVTQSPTHLIKTRGQQVTLRCSSQSGHNTVSWYQQALGQGPQFIFQYYREEENGRGNFPPRFSGLQFPNYSSELNVNALELDDSALYLCASSGPGGYGYTFGSGTRLTVV.